This T cell receptor beta chain was sequenced for a study of T-cell reconstitution after alpha-beta-depleted transplantation in children. Germline CDR1 is SGHTA and CDR2 is FQGNSA. V lost 8 bases and J lost 4, with 11 bases in between. There are 12 residues in the CDR3. During its preparation, the TCRbeta library received unique molecular identifiers. TCRdb processed the PCR reads anew with MiXCR; each CDR3 protein has one entry. The sample shows around 410,000 distinct CDR3 sequences, 9.5% to 13% of them seen only once. The J gene is TRBJ2-5, the V gene TRBV7-2, with D tentatively TRBD1 or TRBD2 (5 bases each). Sequencing used PBMCs from the stem cell graft donor, obtained from the stem cell graft. The TCR comes from a human donor who donated a stem cell graft to a child with acute myeloid leukemia. The CDR3 loop reads CASGDGPETQYF. The CDR3 DNA reads as TGTGCCAGCGGGGACGGCCCAGAGACCCAGTACTTC.